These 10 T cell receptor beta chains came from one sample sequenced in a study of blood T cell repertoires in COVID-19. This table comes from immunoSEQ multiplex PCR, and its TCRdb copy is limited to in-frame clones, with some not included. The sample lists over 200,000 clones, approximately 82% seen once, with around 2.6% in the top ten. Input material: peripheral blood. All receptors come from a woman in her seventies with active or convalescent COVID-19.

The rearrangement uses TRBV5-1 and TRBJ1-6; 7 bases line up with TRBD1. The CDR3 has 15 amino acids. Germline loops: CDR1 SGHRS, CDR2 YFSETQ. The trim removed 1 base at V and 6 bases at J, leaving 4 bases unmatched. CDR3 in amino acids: CASSLRGQPNSPLHF. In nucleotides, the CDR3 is TGCGCCAGCAGCTTGCGGGGACAGCCTAATTCACCCCTCCACTTT.

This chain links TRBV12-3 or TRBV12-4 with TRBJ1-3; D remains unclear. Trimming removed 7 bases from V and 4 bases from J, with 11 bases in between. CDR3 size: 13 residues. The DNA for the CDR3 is TGTGCCAGCACTCTGGTCCGGGGAAACACCATATATTTT. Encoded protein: CASTLVRGNTIYF.

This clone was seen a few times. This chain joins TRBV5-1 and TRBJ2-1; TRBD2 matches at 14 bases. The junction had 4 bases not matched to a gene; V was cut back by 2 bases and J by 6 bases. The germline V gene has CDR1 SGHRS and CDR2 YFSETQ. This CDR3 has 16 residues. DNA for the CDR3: TGCGCCAGCAGCTTAGGGACTAGCGGGGGCCTCAATGAGCAGTTCTTC. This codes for CASSLGTSGGLNEQFF. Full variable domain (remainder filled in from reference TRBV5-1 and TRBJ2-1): KAGVTQTPRYLIKTRGQQVTLSCSPISGHRSVSWYQQTPGQGLQFLFEYFSETQRNKGNFPGRFSGRQFSNSRSEMNVSTLELGDSALYLCASSLGTSGGLNEQFFGPGTRLTVL.

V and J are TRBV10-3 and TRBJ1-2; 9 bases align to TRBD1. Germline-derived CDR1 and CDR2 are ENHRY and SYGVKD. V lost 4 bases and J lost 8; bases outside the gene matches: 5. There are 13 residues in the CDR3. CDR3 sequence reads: CAISGDRVEGYTF. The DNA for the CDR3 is TGTGCCATCAGTGGGGACAGGGTGGAAGGCTACACCTTC.

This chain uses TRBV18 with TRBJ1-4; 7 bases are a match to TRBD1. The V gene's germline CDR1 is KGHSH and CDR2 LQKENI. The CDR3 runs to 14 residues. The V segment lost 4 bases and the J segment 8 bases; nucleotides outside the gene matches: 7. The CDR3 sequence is CASSHDRVREKLFF. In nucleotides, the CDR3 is TGTGCCAGCTCACACGACAGGGTTCGCGAAAAACTGTTTTTT.

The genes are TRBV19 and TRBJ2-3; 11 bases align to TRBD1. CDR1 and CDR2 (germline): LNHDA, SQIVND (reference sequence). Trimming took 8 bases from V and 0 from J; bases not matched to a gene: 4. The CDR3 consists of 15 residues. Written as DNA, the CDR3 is TGTGCCAGTCGGACAGGGGGCCGTAGCACAGATACGCAGTATTTT. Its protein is CASRTGGRSTDTQYF. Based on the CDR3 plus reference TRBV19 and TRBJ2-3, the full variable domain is DGGITQSPKYLFRKEGQNVTLSCEQNLNHDAMYWYRQDPGQGLRLIYYSQIVNDFQKGDIAEGYSVSREKKESFPLTVTSAQKNPTAFYLCASRTGGRSTDTQYFGPGTRLTVL.

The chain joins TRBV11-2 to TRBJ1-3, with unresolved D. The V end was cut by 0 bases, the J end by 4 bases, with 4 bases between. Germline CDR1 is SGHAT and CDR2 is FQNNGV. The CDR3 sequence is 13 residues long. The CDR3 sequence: CASSLDQGNTIYF. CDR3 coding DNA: TGTGCCAGCAGCTTAGATCAGGGAAACACCATATATTTT.

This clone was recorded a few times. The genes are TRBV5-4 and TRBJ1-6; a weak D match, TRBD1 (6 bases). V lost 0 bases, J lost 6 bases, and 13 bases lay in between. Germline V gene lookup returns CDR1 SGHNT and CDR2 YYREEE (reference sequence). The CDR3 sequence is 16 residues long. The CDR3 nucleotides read TGTGCCAGCAGCTTGGGGACAGAAAAATCTAATTCACCCCTCCACTTT. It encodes CASSLGTEKSNSPLHF.

The CDR3, as DNA: TGTGCCAGCAGCTCCAACAGGGGGGACTCCTATAATTCACCCCTCCACTTT. Translating it yields CASSSNRGDSYNSPLHF. This chain links TRBV7-9 with TRBJ1-6, with 8 bases that match TRBD1. This CDR3 region has 17 residues. CDR1 SEHNR and CDR2 FQNEAQ come from the germline V gene (reference sequence). With V trimmed by 4 bases and J by 0 bases, 5 bases remained unmatched.

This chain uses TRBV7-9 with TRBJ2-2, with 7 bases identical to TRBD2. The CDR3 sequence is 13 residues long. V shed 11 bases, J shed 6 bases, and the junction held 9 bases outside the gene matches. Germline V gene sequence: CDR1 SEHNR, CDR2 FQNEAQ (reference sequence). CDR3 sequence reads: CAAPHGGSGELFF. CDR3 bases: TGTGCCGCGCCCCACGGGGGGTCCGGGGAGCTGTTTTTT.